This paragraph covers one T cell receptor beta chain sequence. What it binds is not known. These data are taken from a study of blood T cells in healthy people across ages. General study findings and limits: Greater diversity and more naive CD4+ cells were seen in long-lived donors than in aged donors.

CDR1 and CDR2 from the germline V gene are DFQATT and SNEGSKA (reference sequence). CDR3 length: 13 residues. Trimming stripped 3 bases from V and 4 bases from J, with 12 bases between. Primed by a sample-barcoded 5' primer and a J-beta primer mix, a second PCR proceeded for roughly 6 to 12 cycles. One entry per CDR3 protein, called by TCRdb with MiXCR from the 5' RACE reads. The table has about 680,000 distinct CDR3 sequences, 49% seen once; the top ten hold roughly 34%. This chain connects TRBV20-1 to TRBJ1-2, with D possibly being TRBD1 (6 bases). The sequence was collected from a woman aged 60-75 years in good health. The sample comprised blood. The CDR3 bases are TGCAGTGCTAGTAAGGGGGAAATCTATGGCTACACCTTC. Its translation: CSASKGEIYGYTF.